One and the same sample provided the 19 T cell receptor beta chains below, sequenced in a study of T cell responses to AZD1222 COVID-19 vaccine. Assay used: immunoSEQ multiplex PCR; TCRdb lists only in-frame clones, some missing. The sample contains about 100,000 clones, 88% of which appear only once. The sequences come from peripheral blood, collected on day 0 of AZD1222 vaccination. The source is an adult in good health.

The chain joins TRBV19 to TRBJ2-7, with TRBD2 matching 10 bases. The length of the CDR3 is 15 residues. The J segment lost 3 bases and the V segment lost 5 bases, leaving 7 bases of the junction unmatched. Germline V gene sequence: CDR1 LNHDA, CDR2 SQIVND (reference sequence). The CDR3 sequence: CASSYGSSGSYEQYF. Here the CDR3 DNA reads TGTGCCAGTAGTTACGGTTCTAGCGGGAGCTACGAGCAGTACTTC. Full variable domain (remainder filled in from reference TRBV19 and TRBJ2-7): DGGITQSPKYLFRKEGQNVTLSCEQNLNHDAMYWYRQDPGQGLRLIYYSQIVNDFQKGDIAEGYSVSREKKESFPLTVTSAQKNPTAFYLCASSYGSSGSYEQYFGPGTRLTVT.

The chain uses TRBV5-1 and TRBJ2-2; TRBD1 agrees at 10 bases. The CDR3 length is 15 residues. Germline V lookup: CDR1 SGHRS, CDR2 YFSETQ. V lost 4 bases and J lost 7; bases outside the gene matches: 7. The CDR3 loop is CASSADRGQSGELFF. Here the CDR3 DNA reads TGCGCCAGCAGCGCAGACAGGGGGCAAAGCGGGGAGCTGTTTTTT.

The chain is built from TRBV4-1 and TRBJ1-1; 8 bases are shared with TRBD1. Per germline, CDR1 MGHRA and CDR2 YSYEKL. Unmatched junction bases numbered 5, after V lost 5 bases and J lost 6 bases. The CDR3 contains 13 residues. The CDR3 region is CASSGQGHPEAFF. CDR3 DNA sequence: TGCGCCAGCAGCGGACAGGGCCATCCTGAAGCTTTCTTT.

V usage is TRBV6-2 or TRBV6-3 and J usage is TRBJ2-1; TRBD1 matches at 10 bases. The CDR3 is 16 residues long. The V gene end was trimmed by 2 bases and the J gene end by 0 bases; junction bases not matched to a gene: 1. Germline CDR1 reads MNHEY; CDR2 reads SVGEGT. The chain's CDR3 is CASSYRQGASYNEQFF. The CDR3 nucleotides read TGTGCCAGCAGTTACAGACAGGGGGCCTCCTACAATGAGCAGTTCTTC.

The chain carries TRBV7-3 and TRBJ2-3; no reliable D call. The V end was cut by 0 bases, the J end by 4 bases, with 2 bases between. From germline, CDR1 is SGHTA and CDR2 FQGTGA. This CDR3 is built from 12 residues. Here the CDR3 DNA reads TGTGCCAGCAGCTTAACGTCAGATACGCAGTATTTT. It specifies CASSLTSDTQYF. Looking up the rest from reference TRBV7-3 and TRBJ2-3 gives the full variable domain: GAGVSQTPSNKVTEKGKYVELRCDPISGHTALYWYRQSLGQGPEFLIYFQGTGAADDSGLPNDRFFAVRPEGSVSTLKIQRTERGDSAVYLCASSLTSDTQYFGPGTRLTVL.

The chain employs TRBV7-9 and TRBJ2-5; 9 bases match TRBD2. The V gene's germline CDR1 is SEHNR and CDR2 FQNEAQ (reference sequence). Unmatched junction bases numbered 5, after V lost 5 bases and J lost 4 bases. The CDR3 loop spans 14 amino acids. CDR3 nucleotides: TGTGCCAGCAGCCACGAAGCGGGAGGAGAGACCCAGTACTTC. Residues: CASSHEAGGETQYF.

The rearrangement uses TRBV2 and TRBJ2-7; the match to TRBD2 covers 7 bases. Germline CDR1 and CDR2: SNHLY and FYNNEI. The CDR3 is made up of 14 amino acids. V was pared by 7 bases and J by 5 bases, with 11 bases of the junction left unmatched. The CDR3 spells CASTVGGGPHEQYF. In nucleotides, the CDR3 is TGTGCCAGCACCGTCGGGGGAGGGCCCCACGAGCAGTACTTC.

Details on this clone: One end of the junction is discordant with germline, which a read error may explain. The chain employs TRBV11-2 and TRBJ1-1; possible D gene TRBD1, 5 bases. Germline CDR1 reads SGHAT; CDR2 reads FQNNGV. CDR3 length: 16 amino acids. CDR3 sequence: CVSSLKPGPINREAFF. As DNA, the CDR3 is TGTGTCAGCAGCTTAAAACCGGGACCGATAAACAGGGAAGCTTTCTTT.

The chain links TRBV11-2 to TRBJ2-1; 10 bases match TRBD2. V dropped 4 bases and J dropped 6; count of bases not matched to a gene: 9. CDR1 is SGHAT, CDR2 FQNNGV, per germline. The length of the CDR3 is 16 residues. In nucleotides, the CDR3 is TGTGCCAGCAGCTCCCTAGCGGGAGCGGGGGCCAATGAGCAGTTCTTC. It codes for CASSSLAGAGANEQFF.

The V gene is TRBV6-5, the J gene TRBJ2-1; a weak D match, TRBD2 (6 bases). Trimming left V 2 bases short and J 5 bases short, with 10 bases between. The CDR3 extends over 14 amino acids. Per the germline V gene, CDR1 is MNHEY and CDR2 is SVGAGI. CDR3 in DNA: TGTGCCAGCAGTTACGGGGGACTTCACAATGAGCAGTTCTTC. The encoded protein is CASSYGGLHNEQFF.

The chain combines TRBV5-6 with TRBJ2-7, with 9 bases fitting TRBD1. The CDR3 consists of 15 residues. Germline V gene sequence: CDR1 SGHDT, CDR2 YYEEEE. The J segment lost 0 bases and the V segment lost 3 bases, leaving 4 bases of the junction unmatched. CDR3 coding DNA: TGTGCCAGCAGCTCCGGGACAGGGCGCTCCTACGAGCAGTACTTC. Its translation: CASSSGTGRSYEQYF.

This clone was seen only once. The chain uses TRBV9 and TRBJ2-7, with 7 bases identical to TRBD2. V lost 0 bases and J lost 4; bases outside the gene matches: 7. This CDR3 spans 15 amino acids. The germline V gene has CDR1 SGDLS and CDR2 YYNGEE. The CDR3 loop reads CASSVGVGGLYEQYF. For the CDR3, the DNA is TGTGCCAGCAGCGTAGGGGTGGGAGGGCTGTACGAGCAGTACTTC.

The J gene is TRBJ1-4, the V gene TRBV27, with a weak D call TRBD1 (5 bases). The CDR3 covers 14 residues. Looked up from germline, CDR1 is MNHEY and CDR2 is SMNVEV (reference sequence). V dropped 1 base and J dropped 6 bases, with 9 bases sitting between them. CDR3 region: CASSLWGGDEKLFF. Here the CDR3 DNA reads TGTGCCAGCAGTTTATGGGGCGGGGATGAAAAACTGTTTTTT. Using reference TRBV27 and TRBJ1-4 for the parts outside the CDR3, the full variable domain is EAQVTQNPRYLITVTGKKLTVTCSQNMNHEYMSWYRQDPGLGLRQIYYSMNVEVTDKGDVPEGYKVSRKEKRNFPLILESPSPNQTSLYFCASSLWGGDEKLFFGSGTQLSVL.

The chain links TRBV27 to TRBJ2-1; the match to TRBD2 covers 8 bases. CDR3 length equals 17 residues. J lost 6 bases, V lost 1 base, and 11 bases had no gene match. The V gene's germline CDR1 is MNHEY and CDR2 SMNVEV (reference sequence). The DNA for the CDR3 is TGTGCCAGCAGTTTATGGGGAAGCGGGAGATTGTCCAATGAGCAGTTCTTC. Its protein product is CASSLWGSGRLSNEQFF.

This sequence joins TRBV27 and TRBJ2-1, with a weak D call TRBD2 (6 bases). The V gene lost 3 bases and the J gene lost 9 bases, with 15 bases spanning the gap. This CDR3 comprises 14 residues. The germline CDR1 and CDR2 sequences are MNHEY and SMNVEV (reference sequence). The CDR3 bases are TGTGCCAGCAGTTTGGGAGGCCGCCGGGGTGAGCAGTTCTTC. It codes for CASSLGGRRGEQFF.

This chain connects TRBV7-2 to TRBJ2-7; D tentatively reads TRBD1 or TRBD2 (5 bases each). This CDR3 contains 15 residues. V was cut by 1 base and J by 9 bases, with 19 bases left in between. Germline-derived CDR1 and CDR2 are SGHTA and FQGNSA. The CDR3 DNA sequence: TGTGCCAGCAGCTTAGGCCAGGGTTTTCCTGGGGGGCAGTACTTC. Translation gives CASSLGQGFPGGQYF.

The chain links TRBV6-6 to TRBJ2-1; D is tentatively TRBD1 or TRBD2 (5 bases each). The CDR3 is made up of 15 amino acids. The germline V gene encodes CDR1 MNHNY and CDR2 SVGAGI (reference sequence). V lost 6 bases and J 9 bases, leaving 21 bases between the germline ends. The CDR3 spells CASSPRDPQSGEQFF. CDR3 bases: TGTGCCAGCAGCCCAAGGGACCCCCAGTCCGGTGAGCAGTTCTTC.

This chain joins TRBV19 and TRBJ1-2; D gene ambiguous. Trimming took 0 bases from V and 5 from J, leaving 13 bases between them. From germline, CDR1 is LNHDA and CDR2 SQIVND (reference sequence). This CDR3 has 15 residues. DNA for the CDR3: TGTGCCAGTAGTATAGACGTCGGATTTTCGTATGGCTACACCTTC. The encoded protein is CASSIDVGFSYGYTF.

The chain is built from TRBV7-9 and TRBJ1-1, with TRBD1 matching over 8 bases. Germline values: CDR1 SEHNR, CDR2 FQNEAQ (reference sequence). J was trimmed by 0 bases and V by 4 bases; bases with no gene match: 4. This CDR3 has 15 residues. The CDR3 nucleotides are TGTGCCAGCAGCTCCTCGGACAGGGTGAACACTGAAGCTTTCTTT. This codes for CASSSSDRVNTEAFF.